A selection of T cell receptor beta chains follows, all from one sample in a study of blood T cell repertoires in COVID-19. Assay: immunoSEQ multiplex PCR; the TCRdb copy retains only in-frame clones and omits some. The table records about 210,000 clones, about nine tenths of them present only once. The sequenced sample was PBMCs or T cells enriched from blood (not recorded which). These receptors originate from a man aged 18 to 35 with acute COVID-19. Both conserved end residues are part of each CDR3. D genes are given only for firm matches. Clone sizes are given selectively: once, few, many, or a class where the clone is expanded.

d_call: TRBD1; v_call: TRBV7-8; j_call: TRBJ2-2; clone_size: -; cdr3_aa: CASSSADRGLAGELFF; cdr3_nt: TGTGCCAGCAGCTCAGCGGACAGGGGCCTCGCCGGGGAGCTGTTTTTT
d_call: TRBD2; v_call: TRBV7-9; j_call: TRBJ2-1; clone_size: -; cdr3_aa: CASSQNRVAGGRYNEQFF; cdr3_nt: TGTGCCAGCAGCCAGAATAGGGTGGCGGGAGGGCGCTACAATGAGCAGTTCTTC
d_call: -; v_call: TRBV30; j_call: TRBJ1-3; clone_size: -; cdr3_aa: CAWSENGAGNTIYF; cdr3_nt: TGTGCCTGGAGTGAGAACGGAGCTGGAAACACCATATATTTT
d_call: -; v_call: TRBV7-9; j_call: TRBJ1-2; clone_size: -; cdr3_aa: CASSLESGGGYTF; cdr3_nt: TGTGCCAGCAGCTTAGAGAGCGGCGGGGGCTACACCTTC
d_call: -; v_call: TRBV5-6; j_call: TRBJ1-2; clone_size: -; cdr3_aa: CASRPEGANYGYTF; cdr3_nt: TGTGCCAGCAGACCGGAAGGGGCTAACTATGGCTACACCTTC
d_call: TRBD1; v_call: TRBV28; j_call: TRBJ2-7; clone_size: -; cdr3_aa: CASSLGTGKYEQYF; cdr3_nt: TGTGCCAGCAGTTTAGGGACAGGGAAGTACGAGCAGTACTTC
d_call: -; v_call: TRBV18; j_call: TRBJ1-1; clone_size: once; cdr3_aa: CASSPPGQGRAFF; cdr3_nt: TGTGCCAGCTCACCACCGGGCCAAGGGAGAGCTTTCTTT
d_call: -; v_call: TRBV7-2; j_call: TRBJ2-2; clone_size: -; cdr3_aa: CASSLGGGIELFF; cdr3_nt: TGTGCCAGCAGCCTAGGGGGAGGGATTGAGCTGTTTTTT
d_call: -; v_call: TRBV19; j_call: TRBJ2-7; clone_size: -; cdr3_aa: CASSIGQVDYEQYF; cdr3_nt: TGTGCCAGTAGTATAGGACAGGTGGACTACGAGCAGTACTTC
d_call: -; v_call: TRBV14; j_call: TRBJ2-7; clone_size: -; cdr3_aa: CASSEGALLSYEQYF; cdr3_nt: TGTGCCAGCAGTGAAGGGGCATTGCTCTCCTACGAGCAGTACTTC
d_call: TRBD1; v_call: TRBV18; j_call: TRBJ1-1; clone_size: -; cdr3_aa: CASSSTGDTEAFF; cdr3_nt: TGTGCCAGCTCATCAACAGGGGACACTGAAGCTTTCTTT
d_call: TRBD1; v_call: TRBV28; j_call: TRBJ2-7; clone_size: few; cdr3_aa: CASSPGGQGAEQYF; cdr3_nt: TGTGCCAGCAGCCCAGGGGGTCAGGGAGCCGAGCAGTACTTC
d_call: -; v_call: TRBV27; j_call: TRBJ1-5; clone_size: -; cdr3_aa: CASSRPDQPQHF; cdr3_nt: TGTGCCAGCAGTCGCCCGGATCAGCCCCAGCATTTT
d_call: -; v_call: TRBV6-4; j_call: TRBJ1-6; clone_size: few; cdr3_aa: CASSDSGANSPLHF; cdr3_nt: TGTGCCAGCAGTGACTCAGGGGCGAATTCACCCCTCCACTTT
d_call: -; v_call: TRBV7-9; j_call: TRBJ1-4; clone_size: -; cdr3_aa: CASSSLGYDNEKLFF; cdr3_nt: TGTGCCAGCAGCTCTCTCGGGTACGATAATGAAAAACTGTTTTTT
d_call: -; v_call: TRBV19; j_call: TRBJ2-1; clone_size: -; cdr3_aa: CASSILPDRGGSEQFF; cdr3_nt: TGTGCCAGTAGTATTTTACCCGACAGGGGAGGGAGTGAGCAGTTCTTC
d_call: -; v_call: TRBV27; j_call: TRBJ1-1; clone_size: -; cdr3_aa: CASSSPAGFTEAFF; cdr3_nt: TGTGCCAGCAGTTCCCCTGCGGGGTTCACTGAAGCTTTCTTT
d_call: TRBD2; v_call: TRBV5-8; j_call: TRBJ2-7; clone_size: -; cdr3_aa: CASSLVETSGSYEQYF; cdr3_nt: TGTGCCAGCAGCTTGGTAGAGACTAGCGGGAGTTACGAGCAGTACTTC
d_call: -; v_call: TRBV11-2; j_call: TRBJ2-7; clone_size: -; cdr3_aa: CASSPLRGPYEQYF; cdr3_nt: TGTGCCAGCAGCCCACTGCGGGGACCCTACGAGCAGTACTTC
d_call: -; v_call: TRBV6-6; j_call: TRBJ1-2; clone_size: -; cdr3_aa: CASTTGGYGYTF; cdr3_nt: TGTGCCAGCACCACCGGGGGGTATGGCTACACCTTC
d_call: TRBD1; v_call: TRBV2; j_call: TRBJ1-4; clone_size: -; cdr3_aa: CASRQGADEKLFF; cdr3_nt: TGTGCCAGCAGACAGGGGGCGGATGAAAAACTGTTTTTT
d_call: -; v_call: TRBV5-6; j_call: TRBJ1-6; clone_size: -; cdr3_aa: CASSLVADFNSPLHF; cdr3_nt: TGTGCCAGCAGCTTGGTGGCGGACTTTAATTCACCCCTCCACTTT
d_call: -; v_call: TRBV5-1; j_call: TRBJ1-1; clone_size: few; cdr3_aa: CASSLGQGSEAFF; cdr3_nt: TGCGCCAGCAGCTTGGGTCAGGGTTCTGAAGCTTTCTTT
d_call: TRBD2; v_call: TRBV24-1; j_call: TRBJ2-5; clone_size: -; cdr3_aa: CATGAGGQETQYF; cdr3_nt: TGTGCCACCGGAGCGGGAGGCCAAGAGACCCAGTACTTC
d_call: -; v_call: TRBV6-2/TRBV6-3; j_call: TRBJ2-7; clone_size: -; cdr3_aa: CASSPRGLREGGYEQYF; cdr3_nt: TGTGCCAGCAGTCCACGGGGGCTTAGGGAGGGCGGCTACGAGCAGTACTTC
d_call: -; v_call: TRBV3-1/TRBV3-2; j_call: TRBJ2-2; clone_size: -; cdr3_aa: CASSQESEVLPGELFF; cdr3_nt: TGTGCCAGCAGCCAAGAATCGGAGGTCCTTCCCGGGGAGCTGTTTTTT
d_call: TRBD1; v_call: TRBV4-1; j_call: TRBJ2-1; clone_size: -; cdr3_aa: CASSPGTGRYEQFF; cdr3_nt: TGCGCCAGCAGCCCCGGGACAGGGCGATATGAGCAGTTCTTC
d_call: -; v_call: TRBV9; j_call: TRBJ1-3; clone_size: -; cdr3_aa: CASSVAGQSNSGNTIYF; cdr3_nt: TGTGCCAGCAGCGTAGCCGGACAGTCGAACTCTGGAAACACCATATATTTT
d_call: -; v_call: TRBV6-5; j_call: TRBJ2-7; clone_size: -; cdr3_aa: CASSYFAGGSSYEQYF; cdr3_nt: TGTGCCAGCAGTTATTTTGCGGGTGGGAGCTCCTACGAGCAGTACTTC
d_call: -; v_call: TRBV28; j_call: TRBJ1-2; clone_size: -; cdr3_aa: CASSLDLAGRGANYGYTF; cdr3_nt: TGTGCCAGCAGTTTAGACCTGGCCGGCAGGGGAGCTAACTATGGCTACACCTTC
d_call: -; v_call: TRBV29-1; j_call: TRBJ2-1; clone_size: -; cdr3_aa: CSVRVAEYNEQFF; cdr3_nt: TGCAGCGTTCGAGTAGCGGAGTACAATGAGCAGTTCTTC
d_call: TRBD1; v_call: TRBV29-1; j_call: TRBJ1-1; clone_size: -; cdr3_aa: CSVPGGLTEAFF; cdr3_nt: TGCAGCGTCCCAGGGGGGCTGACTGAAGCTTTCTTT
d_call: TRBD1; v_call: TRBV12-3/TRBV12-4; j_call: TRBJ1-4; clone_size: -; cdr3_aa: CASSLQGGEKLFF; cdr3_nt: TGTGCCAGCAGTTTACAGGGGGGAGAAAAACTGTTTTTT
d_call: TRBD1; v_call: TRBV29-1; j_call: TRBJ1-1; clone_size: -; cdr3_aa: CSGQGQPNTEAFF; cdr3_nt: TGCAGCGGTCAGGGACAGCCGAACACTGAAGCTTTCTTT
d_call: TRBD1; v_call: TRBV30; j_call: TRBJ1-1; clone_size: -; cdr3_aa: CAWSPGQAAMGTEAFF; cdr3_nt: TGTGCCTGGAGTCCCGGACAGGCGGCGATGGGCACTGAAGCTTTCTTT
d_call: -; v_call: TRBV28; j_call: TRBJ2-6; clone_size: -; cdr3_aa: CASSDPQANVLTF; cdr3_nt: TGTGCCAGCAGCGACCCGCAGGCTAACGTCCTGACTTTC
d_call: TRBD1; v_call: TRBV4-2; j_call: TRBJ2-7; clone_size: -; cdr3_aa: CASSQEVQGAYEQYF; cdr3_nt: TGTGCCAGCAGCCAAGAGGTACAGGGGGCGTACGAGCAGTACTTC
d_call: -; v_call: TRBV29-1; j_call: TRBJ1-1; clone_size: once; cdr3_aa: CSVRRGGTEAFF; cdr3_nt: TGCAGCGTTAGGAGGGGAGGCACTGAAGCTTTCTTT
d_call: -; v_call: TRBV4-3; j_call: TRBJ1-2; clone_size: -; cdr3_aa: CASSQDGEDRTPYGYTF; cdr3_nt: TGCGCCAGCAGCCAGGACGGTGAGGACAGAACACCGTATGGCTACACCTTC
d_call: -; v_call: TRBV24-1; j_call: TRBJ2-3; clone_size: -; cdr3_aa: CATSDPGQGGPTDTQYF; cdr3_nt: TGTGCCACCAGTGATCCCGGCCAGGGGGGCCCAACAGATACGCAGTATTTT
d_call: TRBD1; v_call: TRBV7-3; j_call: TRBJ2-1; clone_size: -; cdr3_aa: CASSRSMDRVGTDEQFF; cdr3_nt: TGTGCCAGCAGCCGTAGTATGGACAGGGTGGGTACGGATGAGCAGTTCTTC
d_call: TRBD2; v_call: TRBV11-3; j_call: TRBJ2-1; clone_size: -; cdr3_aa: CASSPTPLANNEQFF; cdr3_nt: TGTGCCAGCAGCCCTACCCCACTAGCGAACAATGAGCAGTTCTTC
d_call: TRBD2; v_call: TRBV11-2; j_call: TRBJ2-7; clone_size: -; cdr3_aa: CASSPASGSSYEQYF; cdr3_nt: TGTGCCAGCAGCCCCGCTAGCGGTAGCTCCTACGAGCAGTACTTC
d_call: -; v_call: TRBV7-2; j_call: TRBJ1-2; clone_size: -; cdr3_aa: CASSPQEGMHYGYTF; cdr3_nt: TGTGCCAGCAGCCCCCAGGAGGGTATGCACTATGGCTACACCTTC
d_call: TRBD1; v_call: TRBV24-1; j_call: TRBJ2-7; clone_size: -; cdr3_aa: CATIVRDRAYEQYF; cdr3_nt: TGTGCCACCATAGTTCGGGACAGGGCTTACGAGCAGTACTTC
d_call: -; v_call: TRBV9; j_call: TRBJ1-6; clone_size: -; cdr3_aa: CASSPRSDSPLHF; cdr3_nt: TGTGCCAGCAGCCCCCGGAGTGACTCACCCCTCCACTTT
d_call: -; v_call: TRBV5-1; j_call: TRBJ2-6; clone_size: once; cdr3_aa: CASSRAGTYDSGANVLTF; cdr3_nt: TGCGCCAGCAGCAGGGCCGGGACTTACGACTCTGGGGCCAACGTCCTGACTTTC
d_call: -; v_call: TRBV10-3; j_call: TRBJ1-1; clone_size: -; cdr3_aa: CATWRGDVTMNTEAFF; cdr3_nt: TGTGCCACTTGGAGGGGCGATGTTACAATGAACACTGAAGCTTTCTTT
d_call: TRBD1; v_call: TRBV12-5; j_call: TRBJ2-3; clone_size: -; cdr3_aa: CASGSGTGQADTQYF; cdr3_nt: TGTGCTAGTGGCTCCGGGACAGGGCAAGCAGATACGCAGTATTTT